The entry below gives a single T cell receptor beta chain sequence along with its context. CD8+ and CD4+ blood T cells underwent TCR beta sequencing. The data were obtained in a study of CD8 T cells in Susac syndrome. With random hexamers, reverse transcription was performed on about 0.5 to 1 ug of RNA. MiXCR, applied by TCRdb to the immunoSEQ multiplex PCR reads, yields one record per CDR3 protein. The table shows around 190,000 distinct CDR3 sequences, with 85% to 95% occurring only once. V was trimmed by 0 bases and J by 2 bases, leaving 6 bases between them. CDR3 length: 13 residues. Germline V CDR1 and CDR2: SGHNT, YYREEE (reference sequence).

The V gene is TRBV5-4, the J gene TRBJ2-7, with D uncertain. The sequence derives from a human donor with Susac syndrome. The sample taken for sequencing was CD4+ T cells from PBMCs. The chain's CDR3 is CASSLGWAYEQYF. CDR3 in DNA: TGTGCCAGCAGCTTGGGCTGGGCCTACGAGCAGTACTTC. The entire variable domain, with the rest obtained from reference TRBV5-4 and TRBJ2-7, is as follows: ETGVTQSPTHLIKTRGQQVTLRCSSQSGHNTVSWYQQALGQGPQFIFQYYREEENGRGNFPPRFSGLQFPNYSSELNVNALELDDSALYLCASSLGWAYEQYFGPGTRLTVT.